What follows describes a single T cell receptor beta chain. Its specificity is not known. This sample is drawn from a study of T-cell memory formation after mild COVID-19. TCRdb redid the calling of the 5' RACE reads with MiXCR, one entry per CDR3 protein. The sample has tens of thousands of distinct CDR3 sequences, around 12% seen once. Study conclusions and caveats: Contracting CD4+ clones lay largely in CM and EM, with CD8+ ones residing in EMRA.

The receptor comes from a man younger than 35 who had mild COVID-19 (a few samples of this study predate the infection). Cell type and time point are not known. Sample: PBMCs or a T cell subset sorted from them (not recorded which).

The CDR3 coding sequence is TGTGCCAGCAGTTTGCCTCAAGGCAATCAGCCCCAGCATTTT. This translates into CASSLPQGNQPQHF. The rearrangement joins TRBV12-3 or TRBV12-4 to TRBJ1-5; unclear D gene. The CDR3 has 14 amino acids. The V gene lost 3 bases and the J gene lost 2 bases, with 8 bases spanning the gap.